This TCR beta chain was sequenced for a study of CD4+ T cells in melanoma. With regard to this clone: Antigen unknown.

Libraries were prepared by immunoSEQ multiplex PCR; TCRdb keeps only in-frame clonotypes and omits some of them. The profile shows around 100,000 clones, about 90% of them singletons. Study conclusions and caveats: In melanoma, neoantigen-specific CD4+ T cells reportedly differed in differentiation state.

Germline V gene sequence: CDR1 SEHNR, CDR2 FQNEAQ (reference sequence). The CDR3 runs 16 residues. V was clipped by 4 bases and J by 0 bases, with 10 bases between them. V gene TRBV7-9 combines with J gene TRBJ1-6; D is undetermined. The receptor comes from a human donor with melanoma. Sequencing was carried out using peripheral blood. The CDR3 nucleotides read TGTGCCAGCAGCTCCAGCGTTAGCTCCTATAATTCACCCCTCCACTTT. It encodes CASSSSVSSYNSPLHF.